A selection of T cell receptor beta chains follows, all from one sample in a study of early T cells in non-severe SARS-CoV-2 infection. From the 5' RACE reads, TCRdb called clonotypes with MiXCR, one entry per CDR3 protein. The sample has 60,000 or so distinct CDR3 sequences; just under 15% are singletons. The source material was whole blood, sampled at baseline. These receptors came from an adult who was a healthcare worker with PCR-confirmed SARS-CoV-2 infection or an uninfected control (not recorded which). Each CDR3 is given without its conserved first and last residue. A clone size is listed for some rows: how often the clone was seen (once, few, many), or a class if it is expanded.

v_gene,j_gene,abundance,CDR3aa
TRBV4-2,TRBJ2-5,-,ASSQGIKETQY
TRBV27,TRBJ1-4,few,ASSSGTGEGEKLF
TRBV7-6,TRBJ2-7,-,ASSRTGPDEQY
TRBV5-4,TRBJ2-1,once,ASSGGGNPYNEQF
TRBV11-3,TRBJ1-1,once,ASSLSANTEAF
TRBV12-3/TRBV12-4,TRBJ2-1,few,ASSSKAGSYNEQF
TRBV28,TRBJ2-5,many,ATNLGRAETQY
TRBV27,TRBJ2-1,many,ASSSLFRSSGGQYNEQF
TRBV7-2,TRBJ1-4,many,ASSRRQGATNEKLF
TRBV11-2,TRBJ2-3,-,ASSLGAGGPPDTQY
TRBV2,TRBJ2-3,few,ASRVGPSDTQY
TRBV11-2,TRBJ2-3,many,ASSPGITDTQY
TRBV28,TRBJ1-1,few,ASSFGQSEAF
TRBV5-4,TRBJ2-2,many,ASSFGGRMNTGELF
TRBV11-2,TRBJ1-2,few,ASSSERAGYT
TRBV12-3/TRBV12-4,TRBJ1-5,-,ASSPQYRGGQPQH
TRBV18,TRBJ2-7,few,ASSEKRLHEQY
TRBV27,TRBJ2-3,many,ASSLLAPVGTDTQY
TRBV12-3/TRBV12-4,TRBJ2-6,-,ASSLRTGGTGANVLT
TRBV20-1,TRBJ2-2,many,SAGGLVGGELF
TRBV14,TRBJ2-3,few,ASSHAAGAGTQY
TRBV29-1,TRBJ2-1,-,SVELETAYNEQF
TRBV6-1,TRBJ1-4,-,ASSEVPATNEKLF
TRBV5-6,TRBJ2-5,-,ASSPPGGQGETQY
TRBV20-1,TRBJ1-2,many,SARKWQDYGYT
TRBV6-1,TRBJ2-2,-,ASSVTRGPGELF
TRBV5-6,TRBJ1-5,many,ASSMRTGRNQPQH
TRBV10-3,TRBJ2-7,once,AIITPGPATYEQY
TRBV20-1,TRBJ1-5,-,SARGGNQPQH
TRBV27,TRBJ1-5,few,ASSSTTGNPNQPQH
TRBV21-1,TRBJ2-1,-,ASSRQSSYNEQF
TRBV5-1,TRBJ2-3,few,ASRFDPGRSRVEARTDTQY
TRBV18,TRBJ1-4,few,ASSANSLANEKLF
TRBV20-1,TRBJ1-5,few,SASGGGVDQPQH
TRBV11-2,TRBJ2-7,-,ASSLGSSGTGYYEQY
TRBV27,TRBJ2-2,-,ASRTGGGTGELF
TRBV7-6,TRBJ2-3,many,ASSPAGTIGDTQY
TRBV7-2,TRBJ1-6,-,ASSFRGLDNSPLH
TRBV5-8,TRBJ2-5,-,ASASEVAEAKTQY
TRBV19,TRBJ2-2,-,ASGTSGRTDTGELF
TRBV20-1,TRBJ1-2,many,SARDQEGYGYT
TRBV30,TRBJ1-1,few,AWSKTQNTEAF
TRBV29-1,TRBJ2-2,few,SVDRGLTGELF
TRBV7-6,TRBJ2-7,few,ASSFDRSSYEQY
TRBV3-1,TRBJ2-1,few,ASSQDYGGGAGNEQF
TRBV27,TRBJ1-6,few,ASRSRGGYNSPLH
TRBV29-1,TRBJ1-1,few,SGGPGTEAF
TRBV18,TRBJ1-5,-,ASSPGRSNQPQH
TRBV7-3,TRBJ1-6,few,ASRIGTENSPLH
TRBV12-3/TRBV12-4,TRBJ2-2,many,ASSLGLPTGELF
TRBV6-4,TRBJ2-1,-,ASSDSGGARTNEQF
TRBV30,TRBJ2-4,few,AWSKQETLAKNIQY
TRBV6-1,TRBJ2-1,few,ASSESGGAYNEQF
TRBV20-1,TRBJ2-1,-,SANTGPKAYNEQF
TRBV27,TRBJ2-4,-,ASSSRGYGGMDIQY
TRBV18,TRBJ1-2,few,ASSPTQGSYGYT
TRBV6-1,TRBJ1-1,few,ASSGHLNTEAF